What follows are 29 T cell receptor beta chains derived from one specimen sequenced in a study of T-cell reconstitution after alpha-beta-depleted transplantation in children (TCRdb year 2016). The treatment or condition label here, explained by the study, means: allogeneic hematopoietic cell transplantation with graft depleted of TCRalphabeta T cells and CD19 B cells. Library prep was done by PCR. Data came from an Illumina HiSeq 2500. To normalize quantification of the TCRbeta repertoire, the TCR libraries were built with molecular barcoding that relied on unique molecular identifiers. TCRdb applied fastp at Q25 and MiXCR to the public reads, then kept only in-frame beta chains. Each record represents a unique CDR3 protein, reported with the most common genes and DNA among its rows. Recorded for this sample are hundreds of thousands of distinct CDR3 sequences; around 12% of them occurred a single time. The top ten hold roughly 0.77% of the sample.

The input for sequencing was PBMCs, taken before TCRalphabeta/CD19-depleted stem cell transplant. The receptor set was obtained from a girl between 2 and 10 years old with congenital amegakaryocytic thrombocytopenia, due to receive a stem cell transplant.

This clonotype occurred a few times. The chain carries TRBV7-9 and TRBJ2-2; D gene unclear. The CDR3 consists of 16 residues. V was shortened by 1 base and J by 4 bases, with 13 bases between the two germline ends. Germline CDR1 is SEHNR and CDR2 is FQNEAQ (reference sequence). The CDR3 region is CASSLVSAWPTGELFF. As DNA, the CDR3 is TGTGCCAGCAGCTTAGTAAGTGCTTGGCCCACCGGGGAGCTGTTTTTT.

There are many counts of this clonotype. The V and J genes are TRBV29-1 and TRBJ2-7; D ambiguous. Trimming took 1 base from V and 0 from J, leaving 10 bases between them. Germline CDR1 SQVTM, CDR2 ANQGSEA. The CDR3 has 14 amino acids. The DNA for the CDR3 is TGCAGCGTTGAAGGTATGACTGGCTCCTACGAGCAGTACTTC. This encodes CSVEGMTGSYEQYF.

This clonotype has a handful of counts. V is TRBV20-1 and J is TRBJ2-5; 8 nucleotides match TRBD2. The ends lost 3 bases at V and 4 bases at J; junction bases unmatched: 10. The CDR3 runs 15 residues. Germline V gives CDR1 DFQATT, CDR2 SNEGSKA (reference sequence). CDR3 in DNA: TGCAGTGCTAGCCAAGCGGGAGTAACGAGAGAGACCCAGTACTTC. Translated: CSASQAGVTRETQYF.

Note on this clonotype: This may be a read error: a much more frequent sequence differs by one nucleotide. The gene calls are TRBV28 and TRBJ1-2; a possible D gene is TRBD1 (6 bases). Germline CDR1 is MDHEN and CDR2 is SYDVKM. This CDR3 contains 13 residues. This CDR3 reads CASSFGGSYGYPF. In DNA, the CDR3 is TGTGCCAGCAGTTTCGGGGGCTCCTATGGCTACCCCTTC.

Ten or more counts support this clonotype. V gene TRBV5-1 combines with J gene TRBJ2-7; no definite D call. Per the germline V gene, CDR1 is SGHRS and CDR2 is YFSETQ. The CDR3 covers 15 residues. V was shortened by 1 base and J by 0 bases, with 11 bases between the two germline ends. CDR3 protein: CASSLLTAYSYEQYF. The CDR3 DNA follows: TGCGCCAGCAGCTTGCTAACCGCATACTCCTACGAGCAGTACTTC.

This chain connects TRBV5-1 to TRBJ1-2; TRBD1 might be the D (5 bases). Germline CDR1 SGHRS, CDR2 YFSETQ. V dropped 0 bases and J dropped 4 bases, with 10 bases sitting between them. The CDR3 is 14 residues long. The CDR3, as DNA: TGCGCCAGCAGCTTGGATTCCGGGACCTATGGCTACACCTTC. Translating gives CASSLDSGTYGYTF. The whole variable domain, filled in from reference TRBV5-1 and TRBJ1-2, reads KAGVTQTPRYLIKTRGQQVTLSCSPISGHRSVSWYQQTPGQGLQFLFEYFSETQRNKGNFPGRFSGRQFSNSRSEMNVSTLELGDSALYLCASSLDSGTYGYTFGSGTRLTVV.

This clonotype was seen repeatedly, ten times or more. This chain uses TRBV20-1 with TRBJ2-3; TRBD2 matches at 9 bases. Looked up from germline, CDR1 is DFQATT and CDR2 is SNEGSKA (reference sequence). The V segment lost 1 base and the J segment 7 bases; nucleotides outside the gene matches: 6. CDR3 length: 14 amino acids. In DNA form, the CDR3 reads TGCAGTGCTAGAGTGGCCAGCGGGGGGTATACGCAGTATTTT. Its translation is CSARVASGGYTQYF.

This clonotype was picked up many times. The V call is TRBV6-1, the J call TRBJ1-1, with a possible D match to TRBD1 (6 bases). Germline V gives CDR1 MNHNS, CDR2 SASEGT. The V and J ends lost 7 bases and 1 base respectively, with 22 bases between them. The CDR3 length is 17 residues. CDR3 nucleotide sequence: TGTGCCAGCACAGGGGCCCTTGGGGGGCGGGAGAACACTGAAGCTTTCTTT. This codes for CASTGALGGRENTEAFF.

At least ten counts were recorded for this clonotype. The chain uses TRBV20-1 and TRBJ1-5; possible D gene TRBD1, 6 bases. Trimming removed 5 bases from V and 3 bases from J, with 11 bases in between. Germline V gives CDR1 DFQATT, CDR2 SNEGSKA (reference sequence). The CDR3 covers 13 residues. CDR3 in DNA: TGCAGTGCTCACCGGGACAACAATCAGCCCCAGCATTTT. Translating it yields CSAHRDNNQPQHF.

In its sample, this clonotype was seen many times. The CDR3, as DNA: TGCAGTGCTAGCAAGGCGGGAGTAAACGAGCAGTACTTC. Its translation: CSASKAGVNEQYF. The chain has TRBV20-1 and TRBJ2-7; TRBD2 aligns across 7 bases. The V gene's germline CDR1 is DFQATT and CDR2 SNEGSKA (reference sequence). The CDR3 sequence is 13 residues long. V shed 3 bases, J shed 5 bases, and the junction held 7 bases outside the gene matches.

This clonotype was observed many times. The V and J genes are TRBV20-1 and TRBJ2-3; D ambiguous. CDR3 length equals 12 residues. V lost 2 bases and J lost 6, with 9 bases in between. Germline lookup yields CDR1 DFQATT and CDR2 SNEGSKA (reference sequence). The CDR3, as DNA: TGCAGTGCTAGACAGGCCGGGGATACGCAGTATTTT. Translated, it gives CSARQAGDTQYF.

The CDR3, as DNA: TGTGCCAGCAGTGCTCCGGGGCGGGAGTATGAGCAGTTCTTC. This gives the protein CASSAPGREYEQFF. The chain uses TRBV12-3 or TRBV12-4 and TRBJ2-1, with 7 bases that match TRBD2. The CDR3 consists of 14 residues. J was trimmed by 8 bases and V by 5 bases; bases with no gene match: 9.

The V and J genes are TRBV7-3 and TRBJ1-1; 10 bases agree with TRBD1. V trimming: 5 bases; J trimming: 0 bases; junction bases outside the gene matches: 3. This CDR3 spans 15 amino acids. Germline assignment: CDR1 SGHTA and CDR2 FQGTGA. This CDR3 reads CASSKGQGLNTEAFF. The CDR3, as DNA: TGTGCCAGCAGCAAGGGACAGGGGTTGAACACTGAAGCTTTCTTT. The full variable domain, its missing parts supplied by reference TRBV7-3 and TRBJ1-1, is GAGVSQTPSNKVTEKGKYVELRCDPISGHTALYWYRQSLGQGPEFLIYFQGTGAADDSGLPNDRFFAVRPEGSVSTLKIQRTERGDSAVYLCASSKGQGLNTEAFFGQGTRLTVV.

This clonotype was recorded at least ten times. This rearrangement joins TRBV12-3 or TRBV12-4 to TRBJ2-3; no reliable D call. V was clipped by 7 bases and J by 2 bases, with 10 bases between them. CDR3 length: 13 amino acids. CDR3 nucleotide sequence: TGTGCCAGCATACTTGGGCCCACAGATACGCAGTATTTT. This encodes CASILGPTDTQYF.

This clonotype has more than one count but fewer than ten. The gene calls are TRBV3-1 and TRBJ2-7, with D possibly TRBD2 on 6 matching bases. CDR3 length: 17 amino acids. Germline CDR1 reads LGHDT; CDR2 reads YNNKEL (reference sequence). V was shortened by 2 bases and J by 4 bases, with 21 bases between the two germline ends. CDR3 sequence reads: CASSQIFFGSNAYEQYF. The CDR3 DNA sequence: TGTGCCAGCAGCCAAATCTTTTTCGGGAGTAATGCGTACGAGCAGTACTTC.

This sequence joins TRBV19 and TRBJ1-3; 7 nucleotides agree with TRBD1. Trimming took 8 bases from V and 4 from J; bases not matched to a gene: 8. CDR3 size: 14 residues. Germline-derived CDR1 and CDR2 are LNHDA and SQIVND (reference sequence). In DNA form, the CDR3 reads TGTGCCAGTGGGACAGTACCTTCGGGAAACACCATATATTTT. Translated: CASGTVPSGNTIYF.

The J gene is TRBJ2-5, the V gene TRBV20-1; D is unclear. This CDR3 is 13 amino acids long. With 5 bases removed from V and 5 bases from J, the gap between germline ends came to 15 bases. CDR1 is DFQATT and CDR2 is SNEGSKA in the germline V gene (reference sequence). CDR3 DNA sequence: TGCAGTGCTCCCTCGCTCGGTGTGGAGACCCAGTACTTC. Translating gives CSAPSLGVETQYF.

Of note for this clonotype: A read error may account for a junction end that differs from germline. The gene calls are TRBV5-1 and TRBJ2-2, with D perhaps TRBD2 (5 bases). CDR1 is SGHRS and CDR2 is YFSETQ in the germline V gene. CDR3 length: 12 amino acids. CDR3 loop: CASSLSTGKLFF. DNA for the CDR3: TGCGCCAGCAGCTTAAGCACCGGGAAGCTGTTTTTT.

This chain joins TRBV27 and TRBJ2-7; perhaps TRBD2 as D (6 bases). Trimming took off 5 bases at V and 2 bases at J, with 19 bases between the two ends. The V gene's germline CDR1 is MNHEY and CDR2 SMNVEV (reference sequence). The CDR3 runs 16 residues. Written as DNA, the CDR3 is TGTGCCAGCAGTCCGGGCTTTAGCGGAGGGACCTACGAGCAGTACTTC. It translates to CASSPGFSGGTYEQYF.

This clonotype was counted ten times or more. The chain combines TRBV20-1 with TRBJ2-1, with 8 nucleotides matching TRBD2. This CDR3 is built from 17 residues. J was trimmed by 8 bases and V by 0 bases; bases with no gene match: 15. Per germline, CDR1 DFQATT and CDR2 SNEGSKA (reference sequence). CDR3 nucleotide sequence: TGCAGTGCTAGAGATTCGGGCGGGACTAGAGGATTTTATGAGCAGTTCTTC. It codes for CSARDSGGTRGFYEQFF.

This clonotype was counted many times. This chain joins TRBV5-1 and TRBJ2-3, with D hard to call. Germline assignment: CDR1 SGHRS and CDR2 YFSETQ. Trimming left V 2 bases short and J 2 bases short, with 9 bases between. This CDR3 has 14 residues. CDR3 region: CASSFSLPTDTQYF. The CDR3 bases are TGCGCCAGCAGCTTTAGTCTGCCCACAGATACGCAGTATTTT.

This clonotype has a count of ten or more. V is TRBV5-1 and J is TRBJ2-5; 7 nucleotides align to TRBD2. CDR3 length: 16 residues. In germline, CDR1 is SGHRS, CDR2 YFSETQ. V trimming: 0 bases; J trimming: 0 bases; junction bases outside the gene matches: 5. The CDR3 reads CASSLASGMYQETQYF. CDR3 coding DNA: TGCGCCAGCAGCTTGGCTAGCGGAATGTACCAAGAGACCCAGTACTTC.

The table lists this clonotype with a count of one. As DNA, the CDR3 is TGTGCCAGCATAGGGGATAGGATAACGCAGTATTTT. Amino acid sequence: CASIGDRITQYF. The chain is built from TRBV12-3 or TRBV12-4 and TRBJ2-3; maybe TRBD1 (5 bases). CDR3 length: 12 amino acids. Trimming cost V 7 bases and J 9 bases, with 14 bases left between them.

This clonotype was recorded a few times. The rearrangement joins TRBV20-1 to TRBJ2-7; 8 positions agree with TRBD1. The CDR3 is 13 residues long. J gave up 3 bases and V 3 bases, and 4 bases lay outside the gene matches. CDR1 is DFQATT, CDR2 SNEGSKA, per germline (reference sequence). The CDR3 region has the DNA TGCAGTGCTAGTCGGACAGGGCGCTACGAGCAGTACTTC. Protein sequence: CSASRTGRYEQYF.

This clonotype was counted at least ten times. The V and J genes are TRBV7-2 and TRBJ1-1; D is ambiguous. Germline V gene lookup returns CDR1 SGHTA and CDR2 FQGNSA. The CDR3 runs to 12 residues. V lost 3 bases to trimming and J lost 11 bases, with 13 bases between them. The CDR3 sequence: CASSLMDVTAFF. Written as DNA, the CDR3 is TGTGCCAGCAGCTTGATGGACGTAACGGCTTTCTTT.

On this clonotype itself: This may come from a read error, since a much larger clone is one base off. The chain employs TRBV20-1 and TRBJ2-3, with D possibly TRBD2 on 5 matching bases. Germline assignment: CDR1 DFQATT and CDR2 SNEGSKA (reference sequence). V was shortened by 6 bases and J by 5 bases, with 15 bases between the two germline ends. This CDR3 region has 13 residues. The CDR3 loop reads CSAPAVPIDTQYF. The CDR3 DNA is TGCAGTGCCCCAGCGGTTCCCATAGATACGCAGTATTTT.

The table lists this clonotype with a few counts. The chain uses TRBV5-4 and TRBJ2-7; D may match TRBD1 or TRBD2 (5 bases each). CDR3 length equals 16 residues. Germline V gene sequence: CDR1 SGHNT, CDR2 YYREEE (reference sequence). With 4 bases removed from V and 2 bases from J, the gap between germline ends came to 19 bases. CDR3 nucleotide sequence: TGTGCCAGCAGCGAATTCGGGGACCCGGAAACCTACGAGCAGTACTTC. This sequence encodes CASSEFGDPETYEQYF.

This chain links TRBV14 with TRBJ2-3, with 9 bases matching TRBD2. The CDR3 length is 14 residues. Germline V CDR1 and CDR2: SGHDN, FVKESK. V gave up 4 bases and J gave up 4 bases; unmatched junction bases: 3. CDR3 DNA sequence: TGTGCCAGCAGCCGTAGCGGGAGTGCAGATACGCAGTATTTT. Translation: CASSRSGSADTQYF.

This clonotype was seen ten or more times. Its ends do not fully match the called genes, so a read error is possible. The chain is built from TRBV6-6 and TRBJ2-3; 7 positions match TRBD2. The CDR3 contains 12 residues. Germline CDR1 and CDR2: MNHNY and SVGAGI (reference sequence). CDR3 in DNA: TGTGCCAGCAGTTACTCAACTACCACGCGGGGGTTT. Its translation is CASSYSTTTRGF.